The entry below describes one T cell receptor (beta chain). Antigen specificity is unknown. The germline gene is not matched at one end of the junction; a read error may be the cause. This sample stems from a study of T cells in Graves' hyperthyroidism and ophthalmopathy. The germline gives CDR1 DFQATT, CDR2 SNEGSKA (reference sequence). The CDR3 covers 14 residues. Regions amplified from RNA transcripts were the TCR beta CDR3 regions. HTBI primers drove first-round RT-PCR of the TCR CDR3. TCRdb passed the multiplex PCR reads through MiXCR, listing each CDR3 protein once. The sample includes more than 300,000 distinct CDR3 sequences, roughly 15% of them seen just once. The source of the PBMCs was approximately 9.5 ml of fresh peripheral blood. Study-wide results and limits: Among clonotypes expanded in thyroid above 0.001, most were also found in blood. Ophthalmopathy got predicted by the model a median around six months before its onset. Ophthalmopathy was distinguished from stable hyperthyroidism by 13 V-J signatures.

The chain links TRBV20-1 to TRBJ1-1; the match to TRBD1 covers 7 bases. The material sequenced was blood. This receptor was identified in a woman in her twenties or thirties with Graves' hyperthyroidism that later progressed to Graves' ophthalmopathy. The CDR3 is CNARLPGGSTEAFF. CDR3 nucleotide sequence: TGCAATGCTAGATTGCCAGGGGGGTCCACTGAAGCTTTCTTT.